This T cell receptor (beta chain) derives from a study of T cell responses to AZD1222 COVID-19 vaccine. As to this clone: What it binds is unknown.

Study observations and caveats: Every sample of the repertoires postdated the peak T cell response.

In germline, CDR1 is SGHRS, CDR2 YFSETQ. This CDR3 contains 13 residues. Trimming took 4 bases from V and 1 from J, leaving 9 bases between them. TCRdb's table, derived via immunoSEQ multiplex PCR, lists solely in-frame clones and lacks some. The table has about 170,000 clones, around nine tenths seen once. The chain recombines TRBV5-1 with TRBJ2-7; a weak D match, TRBD2 (6 bases). The sequence derives from an adult in good health. Sequenced here: peripheral blood, sampled on day 0 of AZD1222 vaccination. CDR3 sequence: CASSMTSSYEQYF. The CDR3, as DNA: TGCGCCAGCAGCATGACTAGTTCCTACGAGCAGTACTTC.